The clone carrying this T cell receptor beta chain was seen ten or more times. Its antigen is undetermined. The CDR3 runs to 13 residues. Germline V gene data show CDR1 as SQVTM and CDR2 as ANQGSEA. Trimming stripped 3 bases from V and 4 bases from J, with 9 bases between. Production of TCR cDNA was by 5'RACE template switching, which also added a universal primer site and UMIs. Each CDR3 protein is one row after TCRdb ran MiXCR on the 5' RACE reads. This sample has hundreds of thousands of distinct CDR3 sequences, with around a fifth found just once. This entry is derived from a study of T cells after yellow fever vaccination. The study's findings and limits: Clones that expanded after primary vaccination mostly reappeared after the booster (around 96% CD4, 88% CD8). Weaker overall, the secondary response nonetheless peaked faster (day 5 versus 15).

This clonotype originated in a man between 18 and 29 years old who received the YFV17D yellow fever vaccine. V and J are TRBV29-1 and TRBJ1-4, with D perhaps TRBD1 (5 bases). Specimen: PBMCs, collected less than 25 days after the first yellow fever vaccination. CDR3 sequence reads: CSVEGRNNEKLFF. The CDR3 DNA sequence: TGCAGCGTTGAGGGACGGAATAATGAAAAACTGTTTTTT.